Detailed here is one T cell receptor (beta chain). This sample is drawn from a study of long-term antiretroviral therapy in people with HIV. The CDR3 is 14 residues long. Germline loops: CDR1 MNHEY, CDR2 SMNVEV (reference sequence). The V gene end was trimmed by 3 bases and the J gene end by 6 bases; junction bases not matched to a gene: 4. The assay used was immunoSEQ (version v3.0), run at survey level. Sequencing was performed with immunoSEQ multiplex PCR; in TCRdb, only in-frame clones are kept and a portion is missing. The sample carries about 12,000 clones, about four fifths recorded once. Until DNA extraction, the samples held between about 1-10 million cryopreserved PBMC.

This clonotype originated in a man aged 45-65 years with HIV. The chain links TRBV27 to TRBJ1-5; 8 positions agree with TRBD1. The specimen was unsorted PBMCs, collected around 8.1 years after starting antiretroviral therapy. The DNA of the CDR3 is TGTGCCAGCAGTTTGTCAGGGGGCATTCAGCCCCAGCATTTT. Amino acids: CASSLSGGIQPQHF.